This T cell receptor (beta chain) was obtained from a study of T cells in women clearing cervical HPV infection. Notes on the study in general: Effector/memory and HPV-specific T cells were not isolated, and association timing is unknown.

Only in-frame clones appear in the TCRdb table, and some are missing; sequencing was by immunoSEQ multiplex PCR. The sample includes over 10,000 clones. The V and J ends lost 7 bases and 0 bases respectively, with 7 bases between them. The germline gives CDR1 WNHNN, CDR2 SYGVQD (reference sequence). This CDR3 region has 12 residues. A word on this clone: The antigen remains undetermined. The missing CDR3 end, 3 residues past where the read stops, is filled in from the germline J gene.

Sequenced input: blood buffy coat. V and J are TRBV10-1 and TRBJ2-7, with D uncertain. The receptor comes from a woman between 18 and 70 years old with a cervical HPV16 infection that either progressed to CIN3+ or cleared (not recorded which). The DNA read from the CDR3 is TGCGCCAGCAAGGGCAGCTCCTACGAG. It codes for CASKGSSYE. The full CDR3 reads CASKGSSYEQYF.